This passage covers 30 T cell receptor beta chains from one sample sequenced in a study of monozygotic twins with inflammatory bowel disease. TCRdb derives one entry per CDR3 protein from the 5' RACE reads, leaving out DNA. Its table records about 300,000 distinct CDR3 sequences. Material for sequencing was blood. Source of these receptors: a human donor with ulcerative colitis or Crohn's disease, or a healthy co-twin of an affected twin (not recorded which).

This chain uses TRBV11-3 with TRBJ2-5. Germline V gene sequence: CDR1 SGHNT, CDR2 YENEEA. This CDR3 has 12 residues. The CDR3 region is CASSGDGETQYF.

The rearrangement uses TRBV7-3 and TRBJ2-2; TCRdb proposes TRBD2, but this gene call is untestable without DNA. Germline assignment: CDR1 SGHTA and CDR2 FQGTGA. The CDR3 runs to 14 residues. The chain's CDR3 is CATALTSDTGELFF.

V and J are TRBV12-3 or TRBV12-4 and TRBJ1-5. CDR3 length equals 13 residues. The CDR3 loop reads CASSFGRDVAQHF.

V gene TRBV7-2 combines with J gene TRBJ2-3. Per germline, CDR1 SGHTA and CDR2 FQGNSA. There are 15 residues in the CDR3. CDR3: CASRRVGTSTDTQYF.

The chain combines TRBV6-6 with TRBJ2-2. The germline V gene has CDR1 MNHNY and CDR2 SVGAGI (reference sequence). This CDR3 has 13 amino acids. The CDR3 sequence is CASSSRLGGELFF.

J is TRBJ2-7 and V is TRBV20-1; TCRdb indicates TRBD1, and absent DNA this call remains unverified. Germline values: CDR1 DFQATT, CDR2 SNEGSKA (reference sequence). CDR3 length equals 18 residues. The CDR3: CSPREPGQGSNINYEQYF.

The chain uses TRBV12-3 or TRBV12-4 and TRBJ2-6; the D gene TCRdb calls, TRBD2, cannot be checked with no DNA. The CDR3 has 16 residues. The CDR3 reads CATSGAPKFGANVLTF.

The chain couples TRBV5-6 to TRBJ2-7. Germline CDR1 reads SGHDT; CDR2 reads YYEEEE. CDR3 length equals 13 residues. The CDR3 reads CASSLTGLYEQYF.

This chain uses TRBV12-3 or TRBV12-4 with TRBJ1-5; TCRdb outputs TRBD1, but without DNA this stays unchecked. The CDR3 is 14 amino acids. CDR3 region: CASSGDRVNQPQHF.

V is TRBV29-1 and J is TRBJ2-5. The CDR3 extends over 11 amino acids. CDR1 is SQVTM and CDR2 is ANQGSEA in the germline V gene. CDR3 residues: CSVASKETQYF. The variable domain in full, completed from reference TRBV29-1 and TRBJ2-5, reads SAVISQKPSRDICQRGTSLTIQCQVDSQVTMMFWYRQQPGQSLTLIATANQGSEATYESGFVIDKFPISRPNLTFSTLTVSNMSPEDSSIYLCSVASKETQYFGPGTRLLVL.

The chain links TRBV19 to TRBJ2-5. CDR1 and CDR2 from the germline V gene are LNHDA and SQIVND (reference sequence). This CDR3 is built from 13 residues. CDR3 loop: CASSGRRQETQYF.

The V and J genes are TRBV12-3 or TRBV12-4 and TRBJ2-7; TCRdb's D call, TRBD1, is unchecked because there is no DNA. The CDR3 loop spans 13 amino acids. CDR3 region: CASSFGGNYEQYF.

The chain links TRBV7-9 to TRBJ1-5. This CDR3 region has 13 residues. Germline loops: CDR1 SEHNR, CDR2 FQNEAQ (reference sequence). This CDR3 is CASHAGSDQPQHF.

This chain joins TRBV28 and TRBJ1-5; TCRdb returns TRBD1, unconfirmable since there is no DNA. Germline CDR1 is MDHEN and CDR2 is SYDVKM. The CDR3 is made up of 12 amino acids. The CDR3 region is CASSFGPRAGDF.

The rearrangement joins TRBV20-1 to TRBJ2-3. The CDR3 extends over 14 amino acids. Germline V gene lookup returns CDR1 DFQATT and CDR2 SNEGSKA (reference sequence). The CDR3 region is CSVADGASTDTQYF.

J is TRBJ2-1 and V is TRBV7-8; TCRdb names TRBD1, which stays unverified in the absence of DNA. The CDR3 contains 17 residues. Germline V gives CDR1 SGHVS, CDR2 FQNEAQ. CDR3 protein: CASSLAWGTGRKDEQFF.

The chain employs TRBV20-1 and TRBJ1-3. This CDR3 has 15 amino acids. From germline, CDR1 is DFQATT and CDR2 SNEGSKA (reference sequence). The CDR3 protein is CSASEPRSSGNTIYF.

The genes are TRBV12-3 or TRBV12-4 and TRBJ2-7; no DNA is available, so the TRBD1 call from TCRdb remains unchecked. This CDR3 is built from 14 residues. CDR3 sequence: CASSLSPGQSEQYF.

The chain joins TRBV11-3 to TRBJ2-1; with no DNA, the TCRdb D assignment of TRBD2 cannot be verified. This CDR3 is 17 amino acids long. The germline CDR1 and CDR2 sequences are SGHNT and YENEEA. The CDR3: CASSQGTSGGNSNEQFF.

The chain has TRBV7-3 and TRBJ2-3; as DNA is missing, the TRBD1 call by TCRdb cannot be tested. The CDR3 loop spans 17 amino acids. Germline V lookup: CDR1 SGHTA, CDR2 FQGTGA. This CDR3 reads CASSPRPPGQGINTQYF.

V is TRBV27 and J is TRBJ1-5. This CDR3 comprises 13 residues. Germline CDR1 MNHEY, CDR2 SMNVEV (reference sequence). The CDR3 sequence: CASRFREMQPQHF.

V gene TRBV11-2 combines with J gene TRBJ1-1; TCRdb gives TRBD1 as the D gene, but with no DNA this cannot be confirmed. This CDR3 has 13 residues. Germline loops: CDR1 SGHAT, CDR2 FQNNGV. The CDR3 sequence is CASSGQMNTEAFF.

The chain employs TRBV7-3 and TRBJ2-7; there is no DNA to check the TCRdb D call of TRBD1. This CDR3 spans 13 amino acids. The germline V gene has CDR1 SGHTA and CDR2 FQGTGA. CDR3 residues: CASSSPGSAEQYF.

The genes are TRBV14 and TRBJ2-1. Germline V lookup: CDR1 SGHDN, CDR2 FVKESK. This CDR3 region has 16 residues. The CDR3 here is CASSQDYGPSYNEQFF.

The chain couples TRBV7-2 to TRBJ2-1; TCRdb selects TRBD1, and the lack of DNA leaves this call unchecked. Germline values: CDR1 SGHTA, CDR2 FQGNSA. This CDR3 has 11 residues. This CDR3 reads CARPGAHEQFF.

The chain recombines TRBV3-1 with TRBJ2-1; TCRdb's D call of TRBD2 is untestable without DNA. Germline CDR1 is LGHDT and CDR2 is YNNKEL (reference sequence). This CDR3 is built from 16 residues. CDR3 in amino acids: CASSQVREGRGNEQFF.

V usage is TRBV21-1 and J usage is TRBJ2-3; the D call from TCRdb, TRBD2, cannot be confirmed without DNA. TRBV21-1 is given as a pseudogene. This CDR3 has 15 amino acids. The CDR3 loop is CASSPLGGGTDTQYF.

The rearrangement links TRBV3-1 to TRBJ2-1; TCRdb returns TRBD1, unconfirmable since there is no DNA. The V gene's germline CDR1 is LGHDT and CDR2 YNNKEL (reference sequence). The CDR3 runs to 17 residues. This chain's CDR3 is CASSRGGGTGLYNEQFF.

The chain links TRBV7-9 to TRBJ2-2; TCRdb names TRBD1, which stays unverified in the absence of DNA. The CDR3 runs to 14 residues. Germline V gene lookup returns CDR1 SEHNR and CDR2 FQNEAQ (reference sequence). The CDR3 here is CASIRDSNTGELFF.

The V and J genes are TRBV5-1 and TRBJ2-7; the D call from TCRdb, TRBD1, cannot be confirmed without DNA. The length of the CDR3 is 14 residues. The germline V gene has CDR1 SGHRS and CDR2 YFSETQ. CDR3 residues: CASGDGGLFYEQYF.